A single sample gave rise to the 25 T cell receptor beta chains below, sequenced in a study of blood T cell repertoires in COVID-19 (TCRdb year 2020). Library construction relied on the immunoSEQ multiplex PCR assay. Held by TCRdb, this immuneACCESS table contains in-frame sequences only and omits some clones. Under half of the omission traces to an unresolved V gene where checked; the cause of the rest is unknown. Counted in this sample were under 150,000 clones; around four fifths of them appeared once. The ten largest clones add up to approximately 2.5% of the sample. Input material: peripheral blood. These receptors came from a man aged 30 to 39 with acute or convalescent COVID-19.

The genes are TRBV2 and TRBJ1-5; 7 nucleotides agree with TRBD1. The CDR3 is 15 residues long. The germline V gene encodes CDR1 SNHLY and CDR2 FYNNEI. Trimming took 6 bases from V and 4 from J; bases not matched to a gene: 9. CDR3 amino acids: CASRKGAVNNQPQHF. The CDR3 region has the DNA TGTGCCAGCAGGAAGGGGGCAGTGAATAATCAGCCCCAGCATTTT.

The rearrangement joins TRBV6-5 to TRBJ1-4; TRBD1 matches at 10 bases. V gave up 8 bases and J gave up 6 bases; unmatched junction bases: 6. Germline V gene lookup returns CDR1 MNHEY and CDR2 SVGAGI. This CDR3 has 14 amino acids. DNA for the CDR3: TGTGCCAGCTGGGACAGGGGTAGAGATGAAAAACTGTTTTTT. It encodes CASWDRGRDEKLFF.

The chain combines TRBV4-2 with TRBJ2-5; 14 bases fit TRBD2. The CDR3 runs to 16 residues. Looked up from germline, CDR1 is LGHNA and CDR2 is YNFKEQ. The V segment lost 1 base and the J segment 2 bases; nucleotides outside the gene matches: 0. CDR3 nucleotide sequence: TGTGCCAGCAGCCAAGGGACTAGCGGGAGGCAAGAGACCCAGTACTTC. Encoded protein: CASSQGTSGRQETQYF.

The chain employs TRBV19 and TRBJ1-2; 10 nucleotides agree with TRBD1. CDR1 LNHDA and CDR2 SQIVND come from the germline V gene (reference sequence). This CDR3 comprises 16 residues. V lost 6 bases and J lost 3; bases outside the gene matches: 10. The CDR3 sequence is CASSDPDRGRYYGYTF. In DNA, the CDR3 is TGTGCCAGTAGCGACCCTGACAGGGGGCGTTACTATGGCTACACCTTC. The entire variable domain, with the rest obtained from reference TRBV19 and TRBJ1-2, is as follows: DGGITQSPKYLFRKEGQNVTLSCEQNLNHDAMYWYRQDPGQGLRLIYYSQIVNDFQKGDIAEGYSVSREKKESFPLTVTSAQKNPTAFYLCASSDPDRGRYYGYTFGSGTRLTVV.

V usage is TRBV7-2 and J usage is TRBJ1-3; 9 bases agree with TRBD1. Germline V gives CDR1 SGHTA, CDR2 FQGNSA. Trimming removed 5 bases from V and 9 bases from J; junction bases left unmatched: 8. The CDR3 sequence is 14 residues long. The CDR3 loop reads CASSVDRGSPTIYF. DNA of the CDR3: TGTGCCAGCAGCGTGGACAGGGGTTCCCCCACCATATATTTT.

The rearrangement links TRBV30 to TRBJ1-2; TRBD1 matches at 9 bases. V lost 0 bases, J lost 8 bases, and 10 bases stayed unmatched. Germline-derived CDR1 and CDR2 are GTSNPN and SVGIG (reference sequence). This CDR3 is 15 amino acids long. CDR3 DNA sequence: TGTGCCTGGAGTGTACTTAGGACAGGGGCATCCGGCTACACCTTC. It encodes CAWSVLRTGASGYTF.

This clone appeared a few times. The junction departs from the called germline gene at one end, perhaps through a read error. The J gene is TRBJ1-3, the V gene TRBV7-7; possible D gene TRBD1, 5 bases. CDR1 and CDR2 (germline): SSHAT, FNYEAQ (reference sequence). This CDR3 has 16 amino acids. The DNA for the CDR3 is TGTGCTAGCAGCATGGGACTTGGGGGCTCTGGAAACACCATATATTTT. Amino acids: CASSMGLGGSGNTIYF.

The chain uses TRBV5-1 and TRBJ1-6; 8 bases align to TRBD1. The germline gives CDR1 SGHRS, CDR2 YFSETQ. CDR3 length: 16 amino acids. V lost 3 bases to trimming and J lost 3 bases; unmatched junction nucleotides: 5. The CDR3, as DNA: TGCGCCAGCAGCTCGGGACAGGCCGACTATAATTCACCCCTCCACTTT. This translates into CASSSGQADYNSPLHF. Based on the CDR3 plus reference TRBV5-1 and TRBJ1-6, the full variable domain is KAGVTQTPRYLIKTRGQQVTLSCSPISGHRSVSWYQQTPGQGLQFLFEYFSETQRNKGNFPGRFSGRQFSNSRSEMNVSTLELGDSALYLCASSSGQADYNSPLHFGNGTRLTVT.

The gene calls are TRBV7-3 and TRBJ1-1; possibly TRBD1 for D (6 bases). Germline V gene sequence: CDR1 SGHTA, CDR2 FQGTGA. The CDR3 is 15 amino acids. With 5 bases removed from V and 3 bases from J, the gap between germline ends came to 16 bases. Here the CDR3 reads CASSPHRVGDTEAFF. CDR3 nucleotide sequence: TGTGCCAGCAGCCCCCACAGGGTCGGGGACACTGAAGCTTTCTTT.

The chain's CDR3 is CASSVVGTGQETQYF. DNA of the CDR3: TGTGCCAGTAGTGTAGTCGGGACAGGTCAAGAGACCCAGTACTTC. The chain couples TRBV19 to TRBJ2-5; 8 bases map to TRBD1. V gave up 5 bases and J gave up 2 bases; unmatched junction bases: 7. The CDR3 runs to 15 residues. The germline V gene encodes CDR1 LNHDA and CDR2 SQIVND (reference sequence). The full variable domain, its missing parts supplied by reference TRBV19 and TRBJ2-5, is DGGITQSPKYLFRKEGQNVTLSCEQNLNHDAMYWYRQDPGQGLRLIYYSQIVNDFQKGDIAEGYSVSREKKESFPLTVTSAQKNPTAFYLCASSVVGTGQETQYFGPGTRLLVL.

The V and J genes are TRBV10-3 and TRBJ2-7; the match to TRBD1 covers 8 bases. CDR1 and CDR2 from the germline V gene are ENHRY and SYGVKD. CDR3 length: 13 residues. V lost 3 bases to trimming and J lost 5 bases; unmatched junction nucleotides: 3. CDR3 DNA: TGTGCCATCAGTGATCGGACAGGGCACGAGCAGTACGTC. As protein: CAISDRTGHEQYV.

V and J are TRBV19 and TRBJ1-5, with D unclear. The V end was cut by 2 bases, the J end by 0 bases, with 5 bases between. CDR1 LNHDA and CDR2 SQIVND come from the germline V gene (reference sequence). CDR3 length equals 14 residues. The CDR3 sequence is CASSIQYSNQPQHF. The CDR3 DNA is TGTGCCAGTAGTATACAGTATAGCAATCAGCCCCAGCATTTT.

The genes are TRBV29-1 and TRBJ2-2; TRBD1 aligns across 7 bases. Per the germline V gene, CDR1 is SQVTM and CDR2 is ANQGSEA. CDR3 length: 15 amino acids. V shed 2 bases and J 2 bases; nucleotides not matched to a gene: 5. The CDR3 loop reads CSVELRDSNTGELFF. The CDR3 DNA reads as TGCAGCGTTGAACTCCGGGACAGTAACACCGGGGAGCTGTTTTTT.

This chain joins TRBV7-9 and TRBJ2-7, with 10 bases lining up with TRBD1. Looked up from germline, CDR1 is SEHNR and CDR2 is FQNEAQ (reference sequence). CDR3 length equals 15 residues. V dropped 5 bases and J dropped 3; count of bases not matched to a gene: 7. The CDR3 sequence is CASSLDRGTLYEQYF. The CDR3 DNA sequence: TGTGCCAGCAGCCTGGACAGGGGGACCCTCTACGAGCAGTACTTC.

V is TRBV13 and J is TRBJ2-1; 10 bases are shared with TRBD2. Germline CDR1 reads PRHDT; CDR2 reads FYEKMQ (reference sequence). The CDR3 length is 19 residues. V was clipped by 1 base and J by 0 bases; unmatched bases: 9. The DNA for the CDR3 is TGTGCCAGCAGCTTAGCCCACTTAACTAGCGGGGACTCCTACAATGAGCAGTTCTTC. It specifies CASSLAHLTSGDSYNEQFF.

The rearrangement joins TRBV5-6 to TRBJ1-5; D gene ambiguous. The length of the CDR3 is 15 residues. Germline V lookup: CDR1 SGHDT, CDR2 YYEEEE. V was shortened by 3 bases and J by 3 bases, with 13 bases between the two germline ends. The CDR3 region has the DNA TGTGCCAGCAGCTCCCCGAGGCAGTCCAATCAGCCCCAGCATTTT. Translated, it gives CASSSPRQSNQPQHF.

The chain carries TRBV27 and TRBJ2-7, with a weak D call TRBD2 (5 bases). Between the trimmed V and J ends, which lost 0 bases and 2 bases, there was a span of 14 bases. Per germline, CDR1 MNHEY and CDR2 SMNVEV (reference sequence). The CDR3 is 16 amino acids. The CDR3 loop is CASSLSWGVPPYEQYF. DNA for the CDR3: TGTGCCAGCAGTTTATCCTGGGGAGTACCCCCCTACGAGCAGTACTTC.

This clone was detected once. CDR3 sequence: CASSYIQGVGYTF. Here the CDR3 DNA reads TGTGCCAGCAGCTACATACAGGGGGTGGGCTACACCTTC. The gene calls are TRBV7-2 and TRBJ1-2; 8 positions agree with TRBD1. The germline gives CDR1 SGHTA, CDR2 FQGNSA. The CDR3 spans 13 residues. V lost 4 bases, J lost 8 bases, and 6 bases stayed unmatched.

The V call is TRBV20-1, the J call TRBJ2-7; D is unclear. The V end lost 3 bases, the J end lost 4 bases, and 7 bases lay between the germline ends. Germline V CDR1 and CDR2: DFQATT, SNEGSKA (reference sequence). The CDR3 has 11 amino acids. Here the CDR3 reads CSASDGYEQYV. DNA for the CDR3: TGCAGTGCTAGCGACGGGTACGAGCAGTACGTC.

The chain carries TRBV25-1 and TRBJ1-2; D is undetermined. Germline loops: CDR1 MGHDK, CDR2 SYGVNS. Trimming took 3 bases from V and 4 from J, leaving 6 bases between them. The CDR3 has 12 residues. CDR3 sequence (DNA): TGTGCCAGCAGTGATTTCTTCTATGGCTACACCTTC. It translates to CASSDFFYGYTF.

The J gene is TRBJ1-6, the V gene TRBV2, with D possibly matching TRBD1 (5 bases). Looked up from germline, CDR1 is SNHLY and CDR2 is FYNNEI. The CDR3 length is 14 residues. Trimming cost V 1 base and J 10 bases, with 11 bases left between them. CDR3 DNA sequence: TGTGCCAGCAGTGAAGTTCGGGGGAGCTCACCCCTCCACTTT. Protein sequence: CASSEVRGSSPLHF.

The chain joins TRBV30 to TRBJ2-1, with 7 bases identical to TRBD1. This CDR3 contains 13 residues. Germline V gene sequence: CDR1 GTSNPN, CDR2 SVGIG (reference sequence). The V and J ends lost 3 bases and 7 bases, in that order; junction bases with no gene match: 6. CDR3: CAWRRQGFNEQFF. The CDR3 nucleotides read TGTGCCTGGAGGAGACAGGGTTTTAATGAGCAGTTCTTC. The full variable domain, rest sourced from reference TRBV30 and TRBJ2-1, is SQTIHQWPATLVQPVGSPLSLECTVEGTSNPNLYWYRQAAGRGLQLLFYSVGIGQISSEVPQNLSASRPQDRQFILSSKKLLLSDSGFYLCAWRRQGFNEQFFGPGTRLTVL.

This clone was found many times. The V and J genes are TRBV11-2 and TRBJ1-1; TRBD1 matches at 8 bases. J gave up 5 bases and V 3 bases, and 8 bases lay outside the gene matches. This CDR3 contains 15 residues. Per the germline V gene, CDR1 is SGHAT and CDR2 is FQNNGV. The CDR3 nucleotides read TGTGCCAGCAGCTTGGCCACAGGGGGAGTGACTGAAGCTTTCTTT. This sequence encodes CASSLATGGVTEAFF. Variable domain in full (rest from reference TRBV11-2 and TRBJ1-1): EAGVAQSPRYKIIEKRQSVAFWCNPISGHATLYWYQQILGQGPKLLIQFQNNGVVDDSQLPKDRFSAERLKGVDSTLKIQPAKLEDSAVYLCASSLATGGVTEAFFGQGTRLTVV.

The chain combines TRBV4-1 with TRBJ1-1; TRBD1 might be the D (5 bases). This CDR3 contains 15 residues. Germline V gene data show CDR1 as MGHRA and CDR2 as YSYEKL. Trimming cost V 1 base and J 7 bases, with 16 bases left between them. The CDR3 here is CASSQAQTGGNEAFF. The CDR3 DNA sequence: TGCGCCAGCAGCCAAGCTCAAACAGGAGGGAATGAAGCTTTCTTT.

The genes are TRBV5-4 and TRBJ2-1, with 7 positions matching TRBD1. V was pared by 3 bases and J by 6 bases, with 6 bases of the junction left unmatched. The CDR3 is made up of 14 amino acids. Germline CDR1 SGHNT, CDR2 YYREEE (reference sequence). CDR3 coding DNA: TGTGCCAGCAGCTCGGACAGGCCCCCCAATGAGCAGTTCTTC. Translation gives CASSSDRPPNEQFF.